This TCR beta chain was documented in a study of shared clonotypes between healthy human individuals (dated by TCRdb to the early 2020s). About the study as a whole: The cohort comprised two women and a few men aged 18 to 49 years. Per donor, leukapheresis produced somewhere between about 0.94 and 10 billion PBMCs. Different laboratories and diverse techniques were used to prepare libraries and sequence TCR repertoires, to increase sequencing depth and limit assay-specific biases. For each donor, three plates each were used for CD4 naive and CD4 memory, two plates were used for CD8 naive, and one plate was used for CD8 memory. To estimate repertoire size and how much clonotype sharing occurs between individuals, the study deeply sequenced the blood TCR repertoires of 5 or 6 healthy adults. The investigation overall reported the following: Sampling was restricted to blood, and TCR repertoires in tissue are likely to differ from TCR repertoires in blood. Pairwise subsampling led to the expectation that sequencing depth would affect the degree of clonotype sharing among donors. Rarefaction of sorted-subset datasets indicated incomplete sequencing despite the large sequencing depth. Estimated clonotype richness was generally larger for naive than for memory subsets. When a handful of donors were compared, the shared fraction of clonotypes was about 5.4% for naive CD4, approximately 3.3% for naive CD8, more than 2% for memory CD4, and 0.3% to 0.5% for memory CD8. Clonotypes shared by all four sorted-subset donors showed higher generation probabilities than non-shared clonotypes. Because the study included only a small number of donors, the genetic and exposure-history diversity represented was limited.

Using the deep immunoSEQ assay, multiplex PCR amplified TCR CDR3 regions from genomic DNA. Extracted genomic DNA from each cell subset was distributed evenly across all wells of several immunoSEQ 96-well plates, and each plate was treated as a replicate. For sorted subsets, each replicate PCR was loaded with roughly 0.2 ug genomic DNA, equivalent to approximately 27,000 T cell genomes. Purified libraries were measured with a Qubit 3.0 fluorometer, size-checked on a Bioanalyzer 2100, and measured again with the KAPA Library Quantification kit. Each immunoSEQ 96-well plate was sequenced on its own single-read 150-cycle Illumina NextSeq 550 flow cell. In the original analysis: Because the immunoSEQ output included only junctional sequences and no quality scores, the filtering could not be the same as the filtering used for full-length reads. Sequences were annotated with PyIR, a Python wrapper for IgBLAST v1.9, and V/J genes and CDR3 were assigned using IMGT germline references. Reads were filtered out if the reads had weak V/J assignments (E-value above 1e-6), no CDR3, stop codons, out-of-frame junctions, or ambiguous translated residues. V3J clonotypes were defined as sequences sharing an identical inferred V gene, J gene, and CDR3 amino acid sequence. Percentage overlap between repertoires was computed as shared unique clonotypes divided by the size of the smaller repertoire. RTK rarefaction, the Chao1 estimator, and Recon v2.1 estimates of unobserved clonotypes were used to assess repertoire richness. Generation probabilities were computed with OLGA for all TCRbeta clonotypes obtained by the gDNA method from several donors. Held by TCRdb, this immuneACCESS table contains in-frame sequences only and omits some clones. Under half of the omission traces to an unresolved V gene where checked; the cause of the rest is unknown. Clone size and V and J calls were adopted from that table, with D and trimming inferred from the DNA. This sample holds 150,000 to 200,000 clones; 80% to 95% were observed only once. The ten largest clones take up 0.067% of the sample.

Concerning this clone: Its cognate antigen has yet to be identified. Per-base quality was not reported, and no clone a single base away is much larger than it.

At the junction V is shortened by 0 bases and J by 4 bases, with 10 bases in between. Including cysteine and phenylalanine, the CDR3 has 14 amino acids. The DNA shown is the 42-base CDR3, in frame from base 1. According to the germline V gene, CDR1 reads SGDLS and CDR2 reads YYNGEE. The donors were healthy, HIV-negative adults who had no recently reported acute infections or vaccinations. Every donor was a Caucasian adult living in Nashville, Tennessee, USA. CD4+ T cells were enriched through magnetic negative selection, after which naive cells were positively selected on CD45RA and the remaining negative fraction served as the memory subset. Blood was obtained by leukapheresis, after which PBMCs were separated by Ficoll-Histopaque density gradient centrifugation and cryopreserved in liquid nitrogen vapor phase. Analytical flow cytometry was used to check the purity and quantity of each magnetically sorted T cell population. Genomic DNA was isolated from each sorted fraction and quantified by UV absorbance on a Nanodrop 2000c.

The rearrangement combines TRBV9 with TRBJ1-2, with the D gene not confidently named. The source material was naive CD4+ T cells sorted from blood. The cell subset or site label corresponds to: CD45RA+ positively selected. The TCR comes from a woman in her 30s in good health. The sequence in DNA is TGTGCCAGCAGCGTAGAAGTAAATACCTATGGCTACACCTTC. It is translated as CASSVEVNTYGYTF.